The TCR beta chain under discussion was sequenced for a study of T-cell reconstitution after alpha-beta-depleted transplantation in children. Study-wide results and caveats: Expanded graft clones, several hundred of them, were reportedly the source of alpha-beta T cells about two months after transplant.

For TCRbeta, the library was prepared with unique molecular identifiers. In TCRdb, the PCR reads were re-called with MiXCR into one record per CDR3 protein. The sample has over 85,000 distinct CDR3 sequences; 7.5% to 9% are singletons. Many counts were recorded for this clonotype. Its antigen remains unknown. The V end lost 3 bases, the J end lost 9 bases, and 12 bases lay between the germline ends. The germline V gene has CDR1 SQVTM and CDR2 ANQGSEA. The length of the CDR3 is 12 residues. The receptor was isolated from a boy younger than 10 with acute lymphoblastic leukemia, due to receive a stem cell transplant. The chain combines TRBV29-1 with TRBJ2-1, with D hard to call. The sample was PBMCs, taken before TCRalphabeta/CD19-depleted stem cell transplant. The CDR3 loop reads CSVELSRSEQFF. The CDR3 region has the DNA TGCAGCGTTGAGTTGTCACGGAGTGAGCAGTTCTTC.